One TCR beta chain is described in this entry. The antigen remains undetermined. Produced via immunoSEQ multiplex PCR; TCRdb's table is partial and in-frame only. The sample contains a few thousand clones, roughly 70% of which appear only once. The record originates from a study of neoadjuvant nivolumab and ipilimumab in lung cancer. Study information: Nivolumab 3 mg/kg was given days 1, 15 and 29, plus ipilimumab 1 mg/kg day 1 in combination.

Study-wide findings and caveats: TCR receptors were sequenced in few samples. Resected tumors had greater TCR richness and clonality than uninvolved lung. From pretherapy to surgery, tumor richness and clonality rose with dual therapy.

Germline V gene data show CDR1 as KGHSH and CDR2 as LQKENI. The CDR3 runs 15 residues. V lost 2 bases and J 0 bases, leaving 8 bases between the germline ends. The V gene is TRBV18, the J gene TRBJ2-1; D might be TRBD1 or TRBD2, each matching 5 bases. The TCR comes from an adult with non-small cell lung cancer. Specimen: tumor tissue, collected after neoadjuvant nivolumab, alone or with ipilimumab, at or shortly before surgery. As DNA, the CDR3 is TGTGCCAGCTCACCAGAGGGGAGCTCCTACAATGAGCAGTTCTTC. Translating gives CASSPEGSSYNEQFF.